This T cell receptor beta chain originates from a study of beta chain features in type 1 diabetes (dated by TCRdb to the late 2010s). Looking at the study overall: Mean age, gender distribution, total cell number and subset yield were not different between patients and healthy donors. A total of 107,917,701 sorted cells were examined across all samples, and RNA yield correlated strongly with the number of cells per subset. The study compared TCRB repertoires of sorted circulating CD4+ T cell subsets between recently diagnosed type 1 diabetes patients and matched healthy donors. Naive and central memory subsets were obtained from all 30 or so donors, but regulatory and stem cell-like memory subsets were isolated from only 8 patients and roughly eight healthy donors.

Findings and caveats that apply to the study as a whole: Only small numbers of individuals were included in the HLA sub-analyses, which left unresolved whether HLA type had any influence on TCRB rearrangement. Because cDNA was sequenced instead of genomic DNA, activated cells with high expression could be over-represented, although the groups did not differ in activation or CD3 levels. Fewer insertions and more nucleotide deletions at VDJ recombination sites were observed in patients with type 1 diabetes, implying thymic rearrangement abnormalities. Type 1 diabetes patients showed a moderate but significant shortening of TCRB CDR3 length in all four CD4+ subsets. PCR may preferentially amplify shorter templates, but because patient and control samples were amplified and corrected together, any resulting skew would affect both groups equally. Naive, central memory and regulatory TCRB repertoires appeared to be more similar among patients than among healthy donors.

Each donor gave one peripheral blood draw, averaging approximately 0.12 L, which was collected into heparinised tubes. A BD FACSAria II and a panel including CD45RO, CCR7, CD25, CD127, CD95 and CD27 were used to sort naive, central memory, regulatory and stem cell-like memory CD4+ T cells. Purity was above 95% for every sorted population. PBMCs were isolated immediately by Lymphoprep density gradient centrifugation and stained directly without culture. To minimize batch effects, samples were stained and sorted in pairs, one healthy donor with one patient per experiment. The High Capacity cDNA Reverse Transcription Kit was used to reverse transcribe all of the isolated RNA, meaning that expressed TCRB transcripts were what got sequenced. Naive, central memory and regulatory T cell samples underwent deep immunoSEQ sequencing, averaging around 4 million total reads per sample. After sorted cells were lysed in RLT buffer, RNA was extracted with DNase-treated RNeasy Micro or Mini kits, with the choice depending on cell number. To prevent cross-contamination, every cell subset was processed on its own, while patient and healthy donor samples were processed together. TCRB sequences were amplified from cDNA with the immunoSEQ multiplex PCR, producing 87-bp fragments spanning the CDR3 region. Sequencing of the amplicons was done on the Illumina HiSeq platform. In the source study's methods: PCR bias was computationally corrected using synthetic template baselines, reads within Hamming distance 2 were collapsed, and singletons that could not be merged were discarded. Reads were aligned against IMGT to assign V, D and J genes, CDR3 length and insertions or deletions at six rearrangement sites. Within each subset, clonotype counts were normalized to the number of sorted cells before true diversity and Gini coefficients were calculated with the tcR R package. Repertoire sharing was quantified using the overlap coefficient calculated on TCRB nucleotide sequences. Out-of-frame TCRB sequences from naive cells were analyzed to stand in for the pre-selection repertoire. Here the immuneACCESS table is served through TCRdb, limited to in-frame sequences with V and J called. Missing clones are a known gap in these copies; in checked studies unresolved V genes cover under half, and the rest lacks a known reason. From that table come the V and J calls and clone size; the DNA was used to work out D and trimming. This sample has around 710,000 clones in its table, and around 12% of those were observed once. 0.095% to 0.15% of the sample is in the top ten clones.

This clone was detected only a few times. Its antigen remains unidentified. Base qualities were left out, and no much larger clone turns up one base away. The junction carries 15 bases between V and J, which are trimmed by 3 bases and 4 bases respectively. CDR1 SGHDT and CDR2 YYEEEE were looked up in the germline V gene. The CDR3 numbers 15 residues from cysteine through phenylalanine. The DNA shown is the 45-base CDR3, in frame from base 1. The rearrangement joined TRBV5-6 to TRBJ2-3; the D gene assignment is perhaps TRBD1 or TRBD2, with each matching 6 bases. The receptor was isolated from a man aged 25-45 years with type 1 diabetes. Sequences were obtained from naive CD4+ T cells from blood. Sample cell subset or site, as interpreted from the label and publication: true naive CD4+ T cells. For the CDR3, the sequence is CASSSRGAGSDTQYF. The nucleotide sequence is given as TGTGCCAGCAGCTCGAGGGGGGCTGGGTCAGATACGCAGTATTTT.